The next 12 T cell receptor beta chains were all read from a single sample in a study of beta chain features in type 1 diabetes. The study, taken as a whole, reports: All four CD4+ subsets from Type 1 diabetes patients carried moderately but significantly shorter TCRB CDR3s.

These TCRs' antigens remain unknown. Expressed TCRB transcripts got sequenced, as all isolated RNA was reverse transcribed. Assay: immunoSEQ multiplex PCR; the TCRdb copy retains only in-frame clones and omits some. The sample holds about 650,000 clones, 9.5% to 15% seen once. Sample: naive CD4+ T cells from blood. The receptors originated from a man aged 25-45 years with type 1 diabetes.

This clone showed up just a few times. The rearrangement joins TRBV4-2 to TRBJ2-5; 7 nucleotides match TRBD1. The V and J ends lost 4 bases and 5 bases, in that order; junction bases with no gene match: 4. This CDR3 has 13 residues. Germline lookup yields CDR1 LGHNA and CDR2 YNFKEQ. In DNA, the CDR3 is TGTGCCAGCAGCCGGGACAGTCAGGAGACCCAGTACTTC. This translates into CASSRDSQETQYF.

The chain has TRBV2 and TRBJ1-5; TRBD1 matches at 9 bases. The trim removed 6 bases at V and 4 bases at J, leaving 7 bases unmatched. Germline V gene data show CDR1 as SNHLY and CDR2 as FYNNEI. The CDR3 is 15 amino acids. CDR3 nucleotides: TGTGCCAGCAGCGACGGGACAGGGACTAATCAGCCCCAGCATTTT. Protein sequence: CASSDGTGTNQPQHF.

There are a few counts of this clone. The chain recombines TRBV7-2 with TRBJ1-3; D gene uncertain. V was cut by 1 base and J by 4 bases, with 14 bases left in between. This CDR3 is built from 16 residues. Germline V CDR1 and CDR2: SGHTA, FQGNSA. CDR3 amino acids: CASSLVGSVSGNTIYF. In DNA, the CDR3 is TGTGCCAGCAGCTTAGTAGGGTCAGTTTCGGGAAACACCATATATTTT.

Turning to this clone: This sample also contains other DNA sequences that code for the same CDR3. The chain combines TRBV29-1 with TRBJ2-3; 10 bases fit TRBD1. Germline V CDR1 and CDR2: SQVTM, ANQGSEA. J gave up 1 base and V 4 bases, and 2 bases lay outside the gene matches. This CDR3 spans 14 amino acids. In DNA, the CDR3 is TGCAGCGTTGGACAGGGGGCGCGCACAGATACGCAGTATTTT. Protein product: CSVGQGARTDTQYF.

This clone was counted between two and nine times. The V gene is TRBV6-5, the J gene TRBJ2-7; D might be TRBD1 or TRBD2, each matching 5 bases. Germline V lookup: CDR1 MNHEY, CDR2 SVGAGI. The CDR3 covers 15 residues. The V and J ends lost 2 bases and 5 bases respectively, with 16 bases between them. The CDR3 protein is CASSYVAGTRHEQYF. The CDR3 nucleotides read TGTGCCAGCAGTTACGTAGCAGGGACCCGCCACGAGCAGTACTTC.

This clone was picked up a small number of times. The rearrangement joins TRBV4-2 to TRBJ1-2; 9 bases fit TRBD1. The CDR3 runs to 14 residues. The V and J ends lost 4 bases and 10 bases, in that order; junction bases with no gene match: 10. Per germline, CDR1 LGHNA and CDR2 YNFKEQ. The DNA of the CDR3 is TGTGCCAGCAGCCCTCCCGGGACAGGGTTACACTACACCTTC. It codes for CASSPPGTGLHYTF.

This clone was seen more than once but under ten times. Other nucleotide sequences in the sample specify the same CDR3. V usage is TRBV7-2 and J usage is TRBJ1-1; 7 bases are shared with TRBD1. V was pared by 1 base and J by 0 bases, with 2 bases of the junction left unmatched. Germline loops: CDR1 SGHTA, CDR2 FQGNSA. The CDR3 is made up of 15 amino acids. CDR3 sequence: CASSLVGTVNTEAFF. The CDR3 nucleotides are TGTGCCAGCAGCTTAGTAGGGACAGTGAACACTGAAGCTTTCTTT.

The V and J genes are TRBV5-1 and TRBJ1-5, with TRBD1 as a possible D gene (5 bases). V lost 0 bases to trimming and J lost 5 bases, with 12 bases between them. The germline CDR1 and CDR2 sequences are SGHRS and YFSETQ. The CDR3 extends over 15 amino acids. The chain's CDR3 is CASSLGGTTDQPQHF. CDR3 nucleotides: TGCGCCAGCAGCTTGGGTGGGACTACCGATCAGCCCCAGCATTTT. The variable domain in full, with the rest retrieved from reference TRBV5-1 and TRBJ1-5, is KAGVTQTPRYLIKTRGQQVTLSCSPISGHRSVSWYQQTPGQGLQFLFEYFSETQRNKGNFPGRFSGRQFSNSRSEMNVSTLELGDSALYLCASSLGGTTDQPQHFGDGTRLSIL.

The CDR3 DNA reads as TGCGCCAGCAGTTACAGAGCCAGCTCCTACAATGAGCAGTTCTTC. Translating gives CASSYRASSYNEQFF. V gene TRBV5-1 combines with J gene TRBJ2-1; no definite D call. The V gene's germline CDR1 is SGHRS and CDR2 YFSETQ. Trimming removed 5 bases at V and 0 bases at J, with 12 bases between. This CDR3 is built from 15 residues.

The chain is built from TRBV6-6 and TRBJ2-3, with D perhaps TRBD1 (5 bases). The length of the CDR3 is 15 residues. V was pared by 2 bases and J by 4 bases, with 13 bases between. CDR1 and CDR2 (germline): MNHNY, SVGAGI (reference sequence). The CDR3 loop is CASSYVGRESDTQYF. Here the CDR3 DNA reads TGTGCCAGCAGTTACGTAGGCAGGGAATCAGATACGCAGTATTTT.

J is TRBJ1-6 and V is TRBV11-3; the D is unclear. Germline CDR1 and CDR2: SGHNT and YENEEA. The V gene lost 0 bases and the J gene lost 6 bases, with 6 bases spanning the gap. The CDR3 extends over 14 amino acids. The CDR3 DNA follows: TGTGCCAGCAGCTTAGATGGAACTAATTCACCCCTCCACTTT. This sequence encodes CASSLDGTNSPLHF.

This chain joins TRBV13 and TRBJ1-4; D gene ambiguous. Germline-derived CDR1 and CDR2 are PRHDT and FYEKMQ (reference sequence). Trimming stripped 2 bases from V and 8 bases from J, with 15 bases between. This CDR3 has 15 amino acids. The CDR3 here is CASSLNGVRSEKLFF. The CDR3 nucleotides read TGTGCCAGCAGCTTAAATGGCGTCAGGAGCGAAAAACTGTTTTTT.